The next 12 T cell receptor beta chains were all read from a single sample in a study of T cell responses to AZD1222 COVID-19 vaccine. The protocol was immunoSEQ multiplex PCR, while the TCRdb copy is restricted to in-frame clones and leaves out a portion. This table has about 140,000 clones, more than 85% appearing once. The starting material was peripheral blood, obtained after recovery from COVID-19. These receptors were obtained from an adult who had recovered from COVID-19.

A word on this clone: The junction differs from germline at one of its ends, possibly a read error. The chain recombines TRBV29-1 with TRBJ1-2; 8 bases are a match to TRBD1. CDR1 is SQVTM and CDR2 is ANQGSEA in the germline V gene. The CDR3 spans 12 residues. The DNA for the CDR3 is TGCAGCGTCGAAGGGTGGACAGGGGGCTACACCTTC. It translates to CSVEGWTGGYTF.

This chain uses TRBV2 with TRBJ2-1; 12 nucleotides line up with TRBD2. Germline loops: CDR1 SNHLY, CDR2 FYNNEI. This CDR3 has 18 residues. Trimming removed 6 bases from V and 4 bases from J; junction bases left unmatched: 13. The CDR3 protein is CASRGTWVLAGGYNEQFF. CDR3 nucleotides: TGTGCCAGCAGAGGCACGTGGGTACTAGCGGGAGGTTACAATGAGCAGTTCTTC.

The J gene is TRBJ1-6, the V gene TRBV5-6, with D possibly TRBD1 on 6 matching bases. The ends were cut back, 4 bases at V and 0 bases at J, with 11 bases in the middle. The CDR3 spans 16 residues. Germline V CDR1 and CDR2: SGHDT, YYEEEE. CDR3 residues: CASSPRRGSYNSPLHF. CDR3 in DNA: TGTGCCAGCAGCCCCCGCAGGGGCTCCTATAATTCACCCCTCCACTTT.

This chain joins TRBV15 and TRBJ1-6; no firm D call. CDR1 and CDR2 (germline): LNHNV, YYDKDF (reference sequence). This CDR3 contains 12 residues. V was cut by 0 bases and J by 9 bases, with 3 bases left in between. CDR3 DNA: TGTGCCACCAGCAGAGAAGCTTCACCCCTCCACTTT. This codes for CATSREASPLHF.

This rearrangement joins TRBV11-2 to TRBJ1-2; 10 positions agree with TRBD1. Germline CDR1 is SGHAT and CDR2 is FQNNGV. The CDR3 covers 16 residues. The J segment lost 6 bases and the V segment lost 2 bases, leaving 9 bases of the junction unmatched. The CDR3 sequence: CASSLRDRGSINGYTF. The CDR3 DNA reads TGTGCCAGCAGCTTACGGGACAGGGGTTCAATCAATGGCTACACCTTC.

The V call is TRBV6-5, the J call TRBJ2-7; D may be TRBD1 or TRBD2 (6 bases each). V lost 7 bases and J lost 0, with 10 bases in between. Germline V gives CDR1 MNHEY, CDR2 SVGAGI. This CDR3 is built from 13 residues. The CDR3 is CASKGGISYEQYF. CDR3 DNA sequence: TGTGCCAGCAAAGGGGGGATCTCCTACGAGCAGTACTTC.

V is TRBV10-2 and J is TRBJ2-3; the match to TRBD2 covers 9 bases. CDR1 is WSHSY and CDR2 is SAAADI in the germline V gene. The trim removed 8 bases at V and 0 bases at J, leaving 6 bases unmatched. This CDR3 comprises 15 residues. The CDR3 region is CASVGLAGSTDTQYF. The DNA for the CDR3 is TGCGCCAGCGTAGGCCTAGCGGGAAGCACAGATACGCAGTATTTT.

The chain employs TRBV28 and TRBJ1-5; a weak D match, TRBD1 (6 bases). CDR1 MDHEN and CDR2 SYDVKM come from the germline V gene. The V and J ends lost 5 bases and 5 bases respectively, with 16 bases between them. This CDR3 contains 15 residues. DNA of the CDR3: TGTGCCAGCAGTGAAGGGGGAGGGAGGCATCAGCCCCAGCATTTT. Translating it yields CASSEGGGRHQPQHF.

This rearrangement joins TRBV5-4 to TRBJ2-7; no firm D call. The CDR3 covers 13 residues. Germline V gives CDR1 SGHNT, CDR2 YYREEE (reference sequence). Between the trimmed V and J ends, which lost 0 bases and 3 bases, there was a span of 7 bases. CDR3 sequence reads: CASSLDVGYEQYF. The CDR3 DNA follows: TGTGCCAGCAGCTTGGACGTCGGCTACGAGCAGTACTTC.

The V and J genes are TRBV5-1 and TRBJ2-5; TRBD1 might be the D (6 bases). This CDR3 contains 15 residues. The V gene lost 2 bases and the J gene lost 4 bases, with 15 bases spanning the gap. The V gene's germline CDR1 is SGHRS and CDR2 YFSETQ. DNA for the CDR3: TGCGCCAGCAGCTTAGTACAGGGATTAGCAGAGACCCAGTACTTC. Amino acid sequence: CASSLVQGLAETQYF.

This sequence joins TRBV4-1 and TRBJ2-7; 8 nucleotides align to TRBD2. The CDR3 spans 15 residues. Germline V CDR1 and CDR2: MGHRA, YSYEKL. J lost 5 bases, V lost 3 bases, and 9 bases had no gene match. The CDR3 coding sequence is TGCGCCAGCAGCCACCCGGGACTAGATAGCCACGAGCAGTACTTC. Translation gives CASSHPGLDSHEQYF.

The chain joins TRBV30 to TRBJ1-4; D remains unclear. Germline loops: CDR1 GTSNPN, CDR2 SVGIG (reference sequence). The CDR3 is made up of 11 amino acids. The ends were cut back, 4 bases at V and 8 bases at J, with 8 bases in the middle. Written as DNA, the CDR3 is TGTGCCTGGACTCAAGGGGAAAAACTGTTTTTT. It yields the protein CAWTQGEKLFF.